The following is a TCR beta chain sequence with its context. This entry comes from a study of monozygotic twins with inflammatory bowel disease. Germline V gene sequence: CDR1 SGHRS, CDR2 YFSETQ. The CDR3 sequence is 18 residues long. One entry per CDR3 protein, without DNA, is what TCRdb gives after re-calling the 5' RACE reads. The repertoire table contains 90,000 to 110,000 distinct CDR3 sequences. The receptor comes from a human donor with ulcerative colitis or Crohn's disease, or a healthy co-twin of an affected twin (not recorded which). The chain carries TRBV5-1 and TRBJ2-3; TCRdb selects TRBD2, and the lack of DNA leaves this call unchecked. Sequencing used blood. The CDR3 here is CASSLAVASGRFGDTQYF.